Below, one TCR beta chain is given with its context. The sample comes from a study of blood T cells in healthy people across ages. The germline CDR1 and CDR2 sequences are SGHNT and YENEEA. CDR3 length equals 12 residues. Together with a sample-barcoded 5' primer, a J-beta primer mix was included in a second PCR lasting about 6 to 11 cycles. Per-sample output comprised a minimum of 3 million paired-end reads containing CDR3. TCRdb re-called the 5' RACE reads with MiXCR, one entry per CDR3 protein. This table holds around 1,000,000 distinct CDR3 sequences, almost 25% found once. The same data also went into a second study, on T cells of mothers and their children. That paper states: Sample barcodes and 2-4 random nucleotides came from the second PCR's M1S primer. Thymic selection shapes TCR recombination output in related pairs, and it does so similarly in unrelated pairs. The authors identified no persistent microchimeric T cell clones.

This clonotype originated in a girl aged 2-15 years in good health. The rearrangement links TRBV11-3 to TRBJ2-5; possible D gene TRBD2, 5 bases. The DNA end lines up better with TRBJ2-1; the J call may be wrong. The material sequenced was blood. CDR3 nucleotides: TGTGCCAGCAGCCACTATAGCGAAGAGCAGTTCTTC. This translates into CASSHYSEEQFF.